These 5 T cell receptor beta chains were all obtained from the same sample, sequenced in a study of shared clonotypes between healthy human individuals. The repertoire was sequenced with immunoSEQ multiplex PCR; TCRdb's copy has only in-frame clones and lacks some. The data show about 2.4 million clones, approximately 93% seen once. Sequencing used naive CD4+ T cells from PBMCs. Documented subset: CD45RA+ positively selected. The receptors were sampled from a man between 18 and 35 years old in good health. Some clones in this sample may be carry-over from other donors' samples.

The rearrangement joins TRBV10-2 to TRBJ2-3, with D perhaps matching TRBD2 (5 bases). CDR1 and CDR2 from the germline V gene are WSHSY and SAAADI. V lost 7 bases and J lost 1, with 9 bases in between. The length of the CDR3 is 13 residues. CDR3: CASTELGTDTQYF. The DNA of the CDR3 is TGCGCCAGCACGGAACTAGGCACAGATACGCAGTATTTT.

In regard to this clone: An end of the junction differs from the germline gene, which may be a read error. J is TRBJ2-7 and V is TRBV7-2, with 10 nucleotides matching TRBD1. This CDR3 region has 14 residues. Germline V gene sequence: CDR1 SGHTA, CDR2 FQGNSA. CDR3 in DNA: TGTGCCGGCAGCCCCTGGACAGGGGGATACGAGCAGTACTTC. Its translation is CAGSPWTGGYEQYF.

About this clone: This specimen includes other DNA sequences encoding the same CDR3. V and J are TRBV15 and TRBJ2-1; no clear D. CDR1 is LNHNV and CDR2 is YYDKDF in the germline V gene (reference sequence). The germline V and J ends were trimmed by 1 base and 7 bases, with 5 bases remaining between them. This CDR3 contains 12 residues. The CDR3 nucleotides read TGTGCCACCAGCAGAGGAATAAATGAGCAGTTCTTC. Amino acids: CATSRGINEQFF.

The rearrangement links TRBV9 to TRBJ2-7; D possibly corresponds to TRBD2 (8 bases). V lost 0 bases and J 3 bases, leaving 19 bases between the germline ends. Per the germline V gene, CDR1 is SGDLS and CDR2 is YYNGEE. This CDR3 contains 17 residues. CDR3 bases: TGTGCCAGCAGCGTAGGTTCGGGGGGGACAGAATTCTACGAGCAGTACTTC. It encodes CASSVGSGGTEFYEQYF. The variable domain in full, with the rest retrieved from reference TRBV9 and TRBJ2-7, is DSGVTQTPKHLITATGQRVTLRCSPRSGDLSVYWYQQSLDQGLQFLIQYYNGEERAKGNILERFSAQQFPDLHSELNLSSLELGDSALYFCASSVGSGGTEFYEQYFGPGTRLTVT.

A single count supports this clone. J is TRBJ1-5 and V is TRBV28, with TRBD1 matching over 9 bases. In germline, CDR1 is MDHEN, CDR2 SYDVKM. The J segment lost 4 bases and the V segment lost 4 bases, leaving 11 bases of the junction unmatched. The CDR3 covers 17 residues. The CDR3 reads CASSSPLWTGVNQPQHF. In DNA, the CDR3 is TGTGCCAGCAGTTCACCTCTATGGACAGGGGTGAATCAGCCCCAGCATTTT.